What follows describes a single T cell receptor (beta chain). A junction end diverges from the germline sequence, so it may reflect a read error. The data originate from a study of T cells in Graves' hyperthyroidism and ophthalmopathy. The CDR3 length is 14 residues. Researchers amplified the TCR beta CDR3 regions from RNA transcripts. During a first-round RT-PCR of the TCR CDR3, the HTBI primer set was used. TCRdb re-called the multiplex PCR reads with MiXCR, one entry per CDR3 protein. The sample includes hundreds of thousands of distinct CDR3 sequences, roughly 14% seen only once; the top ten take over 12%.

This clonotype originated in a woman aged 18-35 years with Graves' hyperthyroidism. The chain links TRBV12-3 or TRBV12-4 to TRBJ2-5; TRBD2 matches at 8 bases. The material sequenced was blood. In nucleotides, the CDR3 is TGTGACAGCAGTTTATCGGGGGGGCAAGAGACCCAGTACTTC. Amino acids: CDSSLSGGQETQYF.